Reported below is one T cell receptor beta chain. This specimen belongs to a study of T cell responses to AZD1222 COVID-19 vaccine. Measured with immunoSEQ multiplex PCR; TCRdb has only the in-frame clones, and not every one. The table records roughly 120,000 clones, around 94% of them present only once. Looked up from germline, CDR1 is SGHDN and CDR2 is FVKESK. This CDR3 comprises 14 residues. V lost 2 bases and J lost 0, with 4 bases in between. The V gene is TRBV14, the J gene TRBJ2-2; no firm D call. This receptor was taken from an adult in good health. The source material was peripheral blood, sampled on day 0 of AZD1222 vaccination. CDR3 bases: TGTGCCAGCAGCCAAAGGACGAACACCGGGGAGCTGTTTTTT. The encoded protein is CASSQRTNTGELFF.